This T cell receptor (beta chain) appears in the sequencing data of a study of blood T cell repertoires in COVID-19. TCRdb keeps only in-frame clones here, not all; method: immunoSEQ multiplex PCR. The sample includes over 120,000 clones, 75% to 85% seen only once; the top ten take over 4%. This CDR3 has 14 residues. V lost 0 bases and J lost 5, with 10 bases in between. Germline values: CDR1 SNHLY, CDR2 FYNNEI. Material for sequencing was peripheral blood. The chain joins TRBV2 to TRBJ2-5; tentatively, D is TRBD2 (6 bases). The receptor was isolated from a woman older than 75 with active or convalescent COVID-19. The CDR3 loop is CASSEAAGWETQYF. The CDR3 DNA reads as TGTGCCAGCAGTGAAGCTGCGGGATGGGAGACCCAGTACTTC.